This TCR beta chain came from a study of T cell responses to AZD1222 COVID-19 vaccine. Study-level points and caveats: Mostly white British, mostly female donors; authors suggested clonal diversity may be underestimated. Scientists sampled the repertoires only once the peak T cell response had passed. Unmutated regions of variants are reportedly targeted by nearly half of spike-specific TCRs.

Assay: immunoSEQ multiplex PCR; the TCRdb copy retains only in-frame clones and omits some. The table lists about 170,000 clones, around 88% of them singletons, with around 0.99% in the top ten. For this clone: Its antigen is unidentified.

The CDR3 consists of 15 residues. From germline, CDR1 is MGHRA and CDR2 YSYEKL. V lost 4 bases to trimming and J lost 1 base; unmatched junction nucleotides: 1. This clonotype originated in an adult who received the AZD1222 COVID-19 vaccine. The chain joins TRBV4-1 to TRBJ2-1, with 10 bases matching TRBD2. The sample here was peripheral blood, taken 28 days after the second AZD1222 dose. CDR3 amino acids: CASSLGLASYNEQFF. CDR3 DNA sequence: TGCGCCAGCAGCCTGGGACTAGCGTCCTACAATGAGCAGTTCTTC.